These 4 T cell receptor beta chains originate from one sample sequenced in a study of OX40 agonist ivuxolimab in advanced cancers. This table comes from immunoSEQ multiplex PCR, and its TCRdb copy is limited to in-frame clones, with some not included. The data hold approximately 19,000 clones, with about 73% observed a single time. The material sequenced was CD4+ or CD8+ T cells sorted from blood, taken in a trial of the OX40 agonist ivuxolimab. These receptor sequences come from an adult with an advanced solid tumor such as melanoma, head and neck, liver or kidney cancer.

This sequence joins TRBV18 and TRBJ2-5; D unclear. Germline values: CDR1 KGHSH, CDR2 LQKENI. The CDR3 loop spans 13 amino acids. Trimming removed 0 bases from V and 5 bases from J, with 7 bases in between. The CDR3 DNA sequence: TGTGCCAGCTCACCACCCAATATGGAGACCCAGTACTTC. Translating it yields CASSPPNMETQYF.

This clone was counted a few times. J is TRBJ2-7 and V is TRBV7-9; perhaps TRBD1 as D (5 bases). Germline assignment: CDR1 SEHNR and CDR2 FQNEAQ (reference sequence). V was pared by 4 bases and J by 2 bases, with 15 bases between. The CDR3 has 15 residues. Here the CDR3 DNA reads TGTGCCAGCAGCTCGCCTGCAGGGCCCCCCTACGAGCAGTACTTC. Translated, it gives CASSSPAGPPYEQYF.

The chain has TRBV30 and TRBJ1-2; D gene ambiguous. The V gene lost 4 bases and the J gene lost 1 base, with 10 bases spanning the gap. Germline V lookup: CDR1 GTSNPN, CDR2 SVGIG (reference sequence). The CDR3 is 13 amino acids. This chain's CDR3 is CAWILHSNYGYTF. The CDR3 nucleotides read TGTGCCTGGATTCTACACAGTAACTATGGCTACACCTTC.

The rearrangement joins TRBV7-2 to TRBJ2-2; 14 nucleotides match TRBD2. CDR1 is SGHTA, CDR2 FQGNSA, per germline. V trimming: 5 bases; J trimming: 7 bases; junction bases outside the gene matches: 15. The CDR3 is 19 residues long. Written as DNA, the CDR3 is TGTGCCAGCAGCCTGTGGCTGACTAGCGGGAGGGATATGGGCGGGGAGCTGTTTTTT. Translating gives CASSLWLTSGRDMGGELFF.